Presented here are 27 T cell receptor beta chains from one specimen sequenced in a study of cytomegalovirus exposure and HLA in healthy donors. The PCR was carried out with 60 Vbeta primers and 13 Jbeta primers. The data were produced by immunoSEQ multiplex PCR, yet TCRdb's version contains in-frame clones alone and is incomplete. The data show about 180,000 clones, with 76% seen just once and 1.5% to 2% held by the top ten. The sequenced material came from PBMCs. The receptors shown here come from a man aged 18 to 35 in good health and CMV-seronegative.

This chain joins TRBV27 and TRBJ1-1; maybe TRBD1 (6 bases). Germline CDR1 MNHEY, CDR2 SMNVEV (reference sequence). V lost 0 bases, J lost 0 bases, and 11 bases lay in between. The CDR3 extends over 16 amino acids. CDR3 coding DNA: TGTGCCAGCAGTTTATCGAGGACAGCTCTGAACACTGAAGCTTTCTTT. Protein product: CASSLSRTALNTEAFF.

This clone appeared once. Here the CDR3 DNA reads TGTGCCGGAAAATACAGGGGCAATCAGCCCCAGCATTTT. Translated, it gives CAGKYRGNQPQHF. The chain is built from TRBV28 and TRBJ1-5; possible D gene TRBD1, 6 bases. The CDR3 totals 13 residues. The V gene lost 11 bases and the J gene lost 2 bases, with 13 bases spanning the gap. Germline CDR1 reads MDHEN; CDR2 reads SYDVKM.

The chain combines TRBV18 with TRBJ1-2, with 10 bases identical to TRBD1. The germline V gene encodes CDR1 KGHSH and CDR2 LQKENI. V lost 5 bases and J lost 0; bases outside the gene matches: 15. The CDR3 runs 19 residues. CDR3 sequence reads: CASSSDRGPGSGSNYGYTF. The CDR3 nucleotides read TGTGCCAGCTCATCAGACAGGGGGCCTGGAAGCGGATCTAACTATGGCTACACCTTC.

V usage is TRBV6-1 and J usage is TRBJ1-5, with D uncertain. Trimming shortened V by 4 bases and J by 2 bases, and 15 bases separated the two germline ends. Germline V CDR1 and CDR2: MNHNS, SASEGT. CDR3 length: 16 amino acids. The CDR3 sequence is CASSVLYESGNQPQHF. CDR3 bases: TGTGCCAGCAGTGTTCTATATGAATCGGGCAATCAGCCCCAGCATTTT.

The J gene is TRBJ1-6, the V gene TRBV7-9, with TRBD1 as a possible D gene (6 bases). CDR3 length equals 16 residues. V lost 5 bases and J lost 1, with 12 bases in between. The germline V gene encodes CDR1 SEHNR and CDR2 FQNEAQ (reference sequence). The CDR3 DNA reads TGTGCCAGCAGCAACCCAGGGGTTTCCTATAATTCACCCCTCCACTTT. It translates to CASSNPGVSYNSPLHF.

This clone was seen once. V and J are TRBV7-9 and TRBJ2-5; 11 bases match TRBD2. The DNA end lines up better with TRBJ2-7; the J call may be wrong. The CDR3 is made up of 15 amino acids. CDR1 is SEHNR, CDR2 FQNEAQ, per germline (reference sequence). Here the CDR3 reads CASSLGLAGTHEQYF. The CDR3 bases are TGTGCCAGCAGCCTCGGACTAGCGGGCACGCACGAGCAGTACTTC.

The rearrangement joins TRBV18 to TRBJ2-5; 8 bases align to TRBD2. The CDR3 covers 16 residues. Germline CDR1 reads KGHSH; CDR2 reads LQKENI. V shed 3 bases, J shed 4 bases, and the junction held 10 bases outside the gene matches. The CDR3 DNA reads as TGTGCCAGCTCACCCCCGGGACTAGGGTTTTTAGAGACCCAGTACTTC. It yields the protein CASSPPGLGFLETQYF. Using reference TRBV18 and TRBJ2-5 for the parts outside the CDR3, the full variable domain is NAGVMQNPRHLVRRRGQEARLRCSPMKGHSHVYWYRQLPEEGLKFMVYLQKENIIDESGMPKERFSAEFPKEGPSILRIQQVVRGDSAAYFCASSPPGLGFLETQYFGPGTRLLVL.

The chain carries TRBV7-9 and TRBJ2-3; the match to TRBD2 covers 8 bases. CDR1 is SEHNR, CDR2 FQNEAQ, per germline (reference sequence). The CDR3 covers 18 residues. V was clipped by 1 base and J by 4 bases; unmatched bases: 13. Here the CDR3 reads CASSLVGSLAGRPDTQYF. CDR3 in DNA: TGTGCCAGCAGCTTAGTTGGGAGTCTAGCGGGTCGGCCAGATACGCAGTATTTT. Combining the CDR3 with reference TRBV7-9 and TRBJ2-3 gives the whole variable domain DTGVSQNPRHKITKRGQNVTFRCDPISEHNRLYWYRQTLGQGPEFLTYFQNEAQLEKSRLLSDRFSAERPKGSFSTLEIQRTEQGDSAMYLCASSLVGSLAGRPDTQYFGPGTRLTVL.

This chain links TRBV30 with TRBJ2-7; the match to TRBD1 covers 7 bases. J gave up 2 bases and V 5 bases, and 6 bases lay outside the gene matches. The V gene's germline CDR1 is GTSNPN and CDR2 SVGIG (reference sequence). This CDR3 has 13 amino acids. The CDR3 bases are TGTGCCTGGGACCGGGACAGTACCTACGAGCAGTACTTC. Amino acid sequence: CAWDRDSTYEQYF.

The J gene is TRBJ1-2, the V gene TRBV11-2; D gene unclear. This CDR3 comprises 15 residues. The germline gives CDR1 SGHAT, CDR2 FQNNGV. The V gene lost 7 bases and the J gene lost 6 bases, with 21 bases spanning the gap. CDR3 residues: CASNGGITRPNGYTF. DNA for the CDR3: TGTGCCAGCAACGGCGGGATTACCCGACCGAATGGCTACACCTTC.

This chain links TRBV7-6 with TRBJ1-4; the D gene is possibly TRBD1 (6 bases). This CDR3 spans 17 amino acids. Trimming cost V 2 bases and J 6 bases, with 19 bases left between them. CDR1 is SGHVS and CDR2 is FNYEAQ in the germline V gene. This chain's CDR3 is CASSLRFRGAAHEKLFF. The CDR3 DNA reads TGTGCCAGCAGCTTAAGATTCCGGGGGGCGGCTCATGAAAAACTGTTTTTT.

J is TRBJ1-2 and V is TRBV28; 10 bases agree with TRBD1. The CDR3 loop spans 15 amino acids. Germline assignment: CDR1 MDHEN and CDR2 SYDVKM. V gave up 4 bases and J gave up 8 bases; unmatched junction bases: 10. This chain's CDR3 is CASSSSGQGTEGYTF. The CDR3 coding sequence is TGTGCCAGCAGTTCATCGGGACAGGGGACAGAGGGCTACACCTTC.

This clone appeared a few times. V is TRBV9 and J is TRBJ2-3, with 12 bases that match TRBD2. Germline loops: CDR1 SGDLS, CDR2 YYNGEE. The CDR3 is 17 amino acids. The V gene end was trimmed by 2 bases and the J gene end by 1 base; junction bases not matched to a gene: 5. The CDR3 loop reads CASSVTSGSLGTDTQYF. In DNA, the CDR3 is TGTGCCAGCAGCGTGACTAGCGGGAGTTTGGGCACAGATACGCAGTATTTT.

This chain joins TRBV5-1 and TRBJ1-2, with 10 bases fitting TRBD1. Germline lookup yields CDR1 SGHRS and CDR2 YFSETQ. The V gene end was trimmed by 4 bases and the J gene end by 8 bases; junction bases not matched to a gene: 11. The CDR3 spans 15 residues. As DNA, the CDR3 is TGCGCCAGCAGCCGTGGGACAGGGGATTCAGGGGGCTACACCTTC. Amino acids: CASSRGTGDSGGYTF.

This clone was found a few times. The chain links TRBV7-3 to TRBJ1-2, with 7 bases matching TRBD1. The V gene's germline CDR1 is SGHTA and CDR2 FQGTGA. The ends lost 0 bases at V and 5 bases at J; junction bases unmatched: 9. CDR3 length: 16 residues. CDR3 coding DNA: TGTGCCAGCAGCTTAACACCAATGACAGGGCCTTATGGCTACACCTTC. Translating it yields CASSLTPMTGPYGYTF. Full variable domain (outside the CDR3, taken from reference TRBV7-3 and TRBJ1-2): GAGVSQTPSNKVTEKGKYVELRCDPISGHTALYWYRQSLGQGPEFLIYFQGTGAADDSGLPNDRFFAVRPEGSVSTLKIQRTERGDSAVYLCASSLTPMTGPYGYTFGSGTRLTVV.

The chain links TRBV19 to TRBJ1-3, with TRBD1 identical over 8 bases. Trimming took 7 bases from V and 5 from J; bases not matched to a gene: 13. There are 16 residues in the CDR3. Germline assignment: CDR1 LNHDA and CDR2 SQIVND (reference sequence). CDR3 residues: CASTSRRDRSRNTIYF. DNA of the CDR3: TGTGCCAGTACCTCCCGTCGGGACAGGAGCCGAAACACCATATATTTT. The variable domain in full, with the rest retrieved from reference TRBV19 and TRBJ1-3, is DGGITQSPKYLFRKEGQNVTLSCEQNLNHDAMYWYRQDPGQGLRLIYYSQIVNDFQKGDIAEGYSVSREKKESFPLTVTSAQKNPTAFYLCASTSRRDRSRNTIYFGEGSWLTVV.

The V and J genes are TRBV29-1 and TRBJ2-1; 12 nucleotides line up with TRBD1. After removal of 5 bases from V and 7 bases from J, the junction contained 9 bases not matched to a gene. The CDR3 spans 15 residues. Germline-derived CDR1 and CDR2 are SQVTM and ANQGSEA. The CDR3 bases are TGCAGCGTTCCTGGGGACAGGGGGCTTTTGAATGAGCAGTTCTTC. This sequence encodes CSVPGDRGLLNEQFF.

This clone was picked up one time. CDR3 protein: CASSGRTGGSDYGYTF. The CDR3 DNA reads as TGTGCCAGCAGTGGGAGGACAGGGGGGAGTGACTATGGCTACACCTTC. The chain is built from TRBV6-1 and TRBJ1-2; TRBD1 aligns across 10 bases. The CDR3 sequence is 16 residues long. With 4 bases clipped from V and 3 bases from J, the junction kept 8 bases outside the gene matches. Germline lookup yields CDR1 MNHNS and CDR2 SASEGT.

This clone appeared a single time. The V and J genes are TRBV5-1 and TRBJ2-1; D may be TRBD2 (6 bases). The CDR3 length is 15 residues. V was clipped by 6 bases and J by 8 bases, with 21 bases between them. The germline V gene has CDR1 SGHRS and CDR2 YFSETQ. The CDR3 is CASNRILAGADEQFF. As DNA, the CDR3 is TGCGCCAGCAACCGAATACTAGCCGGTGCGGATGAGCAGTTCTTC.

In DNA, the CDR3 is TGTGCCAGCATCACATCTCCGGGACAGGGGAACGAGCAGTACTTC. Its translation is CASITSPGQGNEQYF. The V and J genes are TRBV28 and TRBJ2-7; 10 bases align to TRBD1. V was clipped by 7 bases and J by 5 bases; unmatched bases: 11. Germline assignment: CDR1 MDHEN and CDR2 SYDVKM. CDR3 size: 15 residues.

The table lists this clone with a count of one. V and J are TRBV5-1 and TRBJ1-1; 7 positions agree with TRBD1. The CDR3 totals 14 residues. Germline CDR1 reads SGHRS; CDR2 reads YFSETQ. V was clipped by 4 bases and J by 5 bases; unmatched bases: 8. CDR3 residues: CASSPRQGKTEAFF. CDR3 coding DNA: TGCGCCAGCAGCCCCCGACAGGGTAAAACTGAAGCTTTCTTT.

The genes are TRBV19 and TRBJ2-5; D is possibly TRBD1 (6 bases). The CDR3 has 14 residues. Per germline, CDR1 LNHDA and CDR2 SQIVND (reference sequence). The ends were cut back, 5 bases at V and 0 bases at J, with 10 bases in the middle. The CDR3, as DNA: TGTGCCAGTAGTTTTAGGGGGAACCAAGAGACCCAGTACTTC. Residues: CASSFRGNQETQYF.

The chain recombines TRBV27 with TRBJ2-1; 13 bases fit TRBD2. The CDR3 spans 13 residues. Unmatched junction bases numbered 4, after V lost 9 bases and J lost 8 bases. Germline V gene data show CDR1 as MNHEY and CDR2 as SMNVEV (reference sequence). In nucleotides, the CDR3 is TGTGCCAGTACTAGCGGGGGGGCCTATGAGCAGTTCTTC. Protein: CASTSGGAYEQFF.

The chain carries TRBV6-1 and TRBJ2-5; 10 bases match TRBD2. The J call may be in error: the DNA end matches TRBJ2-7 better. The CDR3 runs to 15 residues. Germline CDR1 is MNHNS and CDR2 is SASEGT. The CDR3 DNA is TGTGCCAGCAGTACACAACTAGCGGGAAAGGACGAGCAGTACTTC. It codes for CASSTQLAGKDEQYF.

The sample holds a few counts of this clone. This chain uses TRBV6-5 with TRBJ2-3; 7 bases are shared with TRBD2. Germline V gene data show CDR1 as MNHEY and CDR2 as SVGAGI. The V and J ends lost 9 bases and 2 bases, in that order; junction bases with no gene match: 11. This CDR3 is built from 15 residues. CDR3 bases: TGTGCCAGTTCACGGGGGGTGACCTTCACAGATACGCAGTATTTT. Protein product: CASSRGVTFTDTQYF.

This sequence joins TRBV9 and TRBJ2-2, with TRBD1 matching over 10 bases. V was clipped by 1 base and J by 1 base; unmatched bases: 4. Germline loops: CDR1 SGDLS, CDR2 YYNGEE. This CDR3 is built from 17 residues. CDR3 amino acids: CASSVRTGGVNTGELFF. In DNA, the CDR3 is TGTGCCAGCAGCGTACGGACAGGGGGAGTGAACACCGGGGAGCTGTTTTTT. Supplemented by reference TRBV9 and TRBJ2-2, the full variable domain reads DSGVTQTPKHLITATGQRVTLRCSPRSGDLSVYWYQQSLDQGLQFLIQYYNGEERAKGNILERFSAQQFPDLHSELNLSSLELGDSALYFCASSVRTGGVNTGELFFGEGSRLTVL.

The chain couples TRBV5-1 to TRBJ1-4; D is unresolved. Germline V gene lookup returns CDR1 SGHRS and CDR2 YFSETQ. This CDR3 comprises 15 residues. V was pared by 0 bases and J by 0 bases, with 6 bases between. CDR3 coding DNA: TGCGCCAGCAGCTTGGGCGGGTCAACTAATGAAAAACTGTTTTTT. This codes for CASSLGGSTNEKLFF.